This TCR beta chain comes out of a study of cytomegalovirus exposure and HLA in healthy donors. Turning to the study itself: There were tens of millions of unique TCRs (from HLA-typed donors) in an early data release.

Turning to this clone: No antigen is known for it.

The primer mix had 60 Vbeta and 13 Jbeta primers. The table came from immunoSEQ multiplex PCR; TCRdb's copy has only in-frame clones and leaves some out. The sample has fewer than 250,000 clones; 80% to 90% are singletons. Study results and limitations: In terms of immune exposure information, only CMV serostatus was available.

This CDR3 has 15 residues. The germline V gene encodes CDR1 SGHAT and CDR2 FQNNGV. V dropped 1 base and J dropped 4; count of bases not matched to a gene: 4. The V gene is TRBV11-2, the J gene TRBJ2-1; 7 bases line up with TRBD2. The receptor was isolated from a man between 25 and 39 years old in good health and CMV-seronegative. Sequencing was done on a sample of PBMCs. This CDR3 reads CASSLVGGDYNEQFF. For the CDR3, the DNA is TGTGCCAGCAGCTTAGTTGGGGGGGATTACAATGAGCAGTTCTTC.